The 30 T cell receptor beta chains below were found in one sample sequenced in a study of T cell repertoires in cytomegalovirus infection. These TCRs' antigens remain unknown. TCRdb ran MiXCR on the reads and lists one entry per CDR3 protein. The data show approximately 910,000 distinct CDR3 sequences, with about a third seen just once and 13% held by the top ten. Sequences were derived from cultured CD8+ T cells from PBMCs, sampled from culture after CMV antigen stimulation. The receptor source for this set is a human donor in good health (CMV status not recorded). Some clones in this sample may be carry-over from other donors' samples.

This clonotype was observed a handful of times. The chain has TRBV6-1 and TRBJ2-1; D gene ambiguous. This CDR3 has 15 amino acids. Trimming removed 1 base at V and 3 bases at J, with 10 bases between. The germline gives CDR1 MNHNS, CDR2 SASEGT. The CDR3 sequence is CASSEDPVLYNEQFF. CDR3 DNA: TGTGCCAGCAGTGAAGATCCCGTCCTCTACAATGAGCAGTTCTTC.

For this clonotype: A much larger clonotype is one base distant, so this may be a read error. V gene TRBV7-6 combines with J gene TRBJ2-5, with D unclear. This CDR3 region has 17 residues. Germline V gene data show CDR1 as SGHVS and CDR2 as FNYEAQ. The CDR3 nucleotides read TGTGCCAACAGCTTAGATGTGGGCGAGTGGCTACAAGAGACCCAGTACTTC. Translating gives CANSLDVGEWLQETQYF. The full variable domain, its missing parts supplied by reference TRBV7-6 and TRBJ2-5, is GAGVSQSPRYKVTKRGQDVALRCDPISGHVSLYWYRQALGQGPEFLTYFNYEAQQDKSGLPNDRFSAERPEGSISTLTIQRTEQRDSAMYRCANSLDVGEWLQETQYFGPGTRLLVL.

This clonotype was observed at least ten times. The V and J genes are TRBV7-2 and TRBJ2-3; 7 nucleotides match TRBD2. The CDR3 runs to 16 residues. J was trimmed by 0 bases and V by 2 bases; bases with no gene match: 5. CDR1 is SGHTA, CDR2 FQGNSA, per germline. The CDR3 reads CASSLKAGLSTDTQYF. CDR3 nucleotide sequence: TGTGCCAGCAGCTTAAAAGCGGGACTTAGCACAGATACGCAGTATTTT.

The chain combines TRBV12-3 or TRBV12-4 with TRBJ1-1; no clear D. V was shortened by 1 base and J by 7 bases, with 7 bases between the two germline ends. This CDR3 spans 12 amino acids. The CDR3 loop reads CASSLGAYEAFF. The CDR3 region has the DNA TGTGCCAGCAGTTTAGGGGCCTATGAAGCTTTCTTT.

DNA of the CDR3: TGCAGTGCTAGAATGTCAGGGGCACAGACCCAGTACTTC. It encodes CSARMSGAQTQYF. The chain employs TRBV20-1 and TRBJ2-5, with D perhaps matching TRBD1 (6 bases). V was clipped by 2 bases and J by 6 bases, with 13 bases between them. The germline V gene has CDR1 DFQATT and CDR2 SNEGSKA (reference sequence). The CDR3 loop spans 13 amino acids.

This clonotype was seen just once. V gene TRBV6-1 combines with J gene TRBJ2-4; D is uncertain. This CDR3 has 15 residues. CDR1 is MNHNS, CDR2 SASEGT, per germline. V lost 1 base to trimming and J lost 0 bases, with 7 bases between them. CDR3 loop: CASSEGPLAKNIQYF. Written as DNA, the CDR3 is TGTGCCAGCAGTGAAGGTCCCTTAGCCAAAAACATTCAGTACTTC.

The gene calls are TRBV24-1 and TRBJ1-5; D gene ambiguous. The CDR3 sequence is 14 residues long. Germline V gene lookup returns CDR1 KGHDR and CDR2 SFDVKD. V was pared by 5 bases and J by 0 bases, with 7 bases between. The chain's CDR3 is CATSATSSNQPQHF. In nucleotides, the CDR3 is TGTGCCACCAGTGCAACAAGTAGCAATCAGCCCCAGCATTTT.

This chain uses TRBV25-1 with TRBJ2-7; D is undetermined. The ends were cut back, 10 bases at V and 3 bases at J, with 7 bases in the middle. This CDR3 has 10 amino acids. CDR1 and CDR2 from the germline V gene are MGHDK and SYGVNS. The CDR3: CATGLYEQYF. CDR3 nucleotides: TGTGCCACAGGTCTCTACGAGCAGTACTTC.

This clonotype was seen ten or more times. The chain recombines TRBV12-3 or TRBV12-4 with TRBJ1-1; D perhaps matches TRBD1 (5 bases). CDR3 length equals 14 residues. Trimming pared 7 bases from V and 0 bases from J, leaving 12 bases between. The CDR3 region is CASILRAVNTEAFF. In nucleotides, the CDR3 is TGTGCCAGCATCCTCAGGGCGGTGAACACTGAAGCTTTCTTT.

This clonotype was observed many times. V is TRBV7-6 and J is TRBJ2-1; TRBD2 aligns across 7 bases. Per the germline V gene, CDR1 is SGHVS and CDR2 is FNYEAQ. Germline trimming cut 1 base from V and 0 bases from J; bases unmatched to any gene: 12. The CDR3 consists of 19 residues. The CDR3 sequence is CASSLVMTSFTDSYNEQFF. The CDR3 DNA reads as TGTGCCAGCAGCTTAGTAATGACTAGCTTTACAGACTCCTACAATGAGCAGTTCTTC. Full variable domain (remainder filled in from reference TRBV7-6 and TRBJ2-1): GAGVSQSPRYKVTKRGQDVALRCDPISGHVSLYWYRQALGQGPEFLTYFNYEAQQDKSGLPNDRFSAERPEGSISTLTIQRTEQRDSAMYRCASSLVMTSFTDSYNEQFFGPGTRLTVL.

This chain links TRBV4-1 with TRBJ2-1, with 15 bases identical to TRBD2. This CDR3 has 20 amino acids. Trimming took 4 bases from V and 0 from J; bases not matched to a gene: 10. Germline lookup yields CDR1 MGHRA and CDR2 YSYEKL. CDR3 protein: CASSPPGTSGGTSSYNEQFF. The CDR3 DNA reads as TGCGCCAGCAGCCCCCCCGGGACTAGCGGGGGGACAAGCTCCTACAATGAGCAGTTCTTC.

The gene calls are TRBV4-3 and TRBJ1-6; D may be TRBD1 (5 bases). This CDR3 is built from 19 residues. The V and J ends lost 6 bases and 0 bases respectively, with 21 bases between them. Germline-derived CDR1 and CDR2 are LGHNA and YSLEER. Here the CDR3 reads CASRNNRDSRGSYNSPLHF. As DNA, the CDR3 is TGCGCCAGCAGAAACAACCGGGACTCCCGTGGCTCCTATAATTCACCCCTCCACTTT.

This clonotype came up a few times. The V and J genes are TRBV12-5 and TRBJ2-7; no clear D gene. From germline, CDR1 is LGHNT and CDR2 FRNRAP. The germline V and J ends were trimmed by 1 base and 2 bases, with 6 bases remaining between them. The CDR3 runs 13 residues. For the CDR3, the DNA is TGTGCTAGTGGTTTGGGGTCCCCCTACGAGCAGTACTTC. This translates into CASGLGSPYEQYF.

This clonotype was found many times. The rearrangement joins TRBV11-2 to TRBJ2-1; D gene unclear. The CDR3 consists of 15 residues. Germline V gives CDR1 SGHAT, CDR2 FQNNGV. V lost 3 bases, J lost 4 bases, and 13 bases lay in between. In DNA form, the CDR3 reads TGTGCCAGCAGCTTCTCTCGGGCAAAGTACAATGAGCAGTTCTTC. Encoded protein: CASSFSRAKYNEQFF.

The genes are TRBV28 and TRBJ1-1, with D possibly matching TRBD1 (5 bases). The CDR3 length is 14 residues. V lost 4 bases, J lost 4 bases, and 13 bases lay in between. The germline V gene has CDR1 MDHEN and CDR2 SYDVKM. This CDR3 is CASSWGFRATEAFF. The CDR3 DNA reads TGTGCCAGCAGTTGGGGGTTCAGGGCCACTGAAGCTTTCTTT.

This clonotype was recorded only once. Since a much larger clone is just one base distant, this may be a read error. The V gene is TRBV7-6, the J gene TRBJ2-1; 11 bases agree with TRBD2. Germline V CDR1 and CDR2: SGHVS, FNYEAQ. The CDR3 extends over 16 amino acids. The CDR3 nucleotides are TGTGCCTGCAGCTTCCGGATAGCGGGGGGGAATAATGAGCAGTTCTTC. It is translated as CACSFRIAGGNNEQFF.

The rearrangement uses TRBV4-1 and TRBJ2-7; unclear D gene. Trimming pared 0 bases from V and 2 bases from J, leaving 8 bases between. The germline gives CDR1 MGHRA, CDR2 YSYEKL. This CDR3 is 14 amino acids long. The CDR3 here is CASSQETRTYEQYF. Here the CDR3 DNA reads TGCGCCAGCAGCCAAGAAACCCGGACCTACGAGCAGTACTTC.

This clonotype was counted many times. This chain uses TRBV9 with TRBJ2-2; D remains ambiguous. Trimming pared 0 bases from V and 7 bases from J, leaving 13 bases between. Germline V gene lookup returns CDR1 SGDLS and CDR2 YYNGEE. There are 15 residues in the CDR3. The CDR3 spells CASSVDGRINGELFF. For the CDR3, the DNA is TGTGCCAGCAGCGTAGATGGACGGATTAACGGGGAGCTGTTTTTT.

This clonotype was observed a handful of times. The chain's CDR3 is CASVSFTEAFF. The CDR3 nucleotides are TGTGCCAGCGTCAGTTTCACTGAAGCTTTCTTT. J is TRBJ1-1 and V is TRBV27, with D hard to call. The CDR3 is made up of 11 amino acids. V lost 8 bases, J lost 4 bases, and 8 bases lay in between. CDR1 is MNHEY and CDR2 is SMNVEV in the germline V gene (reference sequence).

The rearrangement uses TRBV5-4 and TRBJ2-4; TRBD1 matches 7 bases. The CDR3 totals 14 residues. The germline gives CDR1 SGHNT, CDR2 YYREEE (reference sequence). J lost 5 bases, V lost 2 bases, and 4 bases had no gene match. CDR3 sequence: CASSFWDRQNIQYF. CDR3 DNA: TGTGCCAGCAGCTTCTGGGACAGACAAAACATTCAGTACTTC.

The count of this clonotype is one. This rearrangement joins TRBV2 to TRBJ2-5; D unresolved. The germline V and J ends were trimmed by 7 bases and 2 bases, with 8 bases remaining between them. Germline V gene data show CDR1 as SNHLY and CDR2 as FYNNEI. The CDR3 length is 12 residues. CDR3 protein: CASMEPQETQYF. The CDR3 DNA reads as TGTGCCAGCATGGAACCTCAAGAGACCCAGTACTTC.

In this sample, this clonotype turned up many times. The CDR3 region has the DNA TGTGCCAGCAACTTGCTAGCGGGGGGGGTTCCCTACGAGCAGTACTTC. Translated: CASNLLAGGVPYEQYF. V usage is TRBV7-8 and J usage is TRBJ2-7, with 12 bases matching TRBD2. Germline V CDR1 and CDR2: SGHVS, FQNEAQ. The CDR3 spans 16 residues. Trimming cost V 7 bases and J 2 bases; bases outside gene matches: 9.

This clonotype was detected a few times. The CDR3 coding sequence is TGTGCCAGCAGCCCAGAGGGATTTGCAACTAATGAAAAACTGTTTTTT. It translates to CASSPEGFATNEKLFF. The rearrangement links TRBV4-2 to TRBJ1-4, with unresolved D. There are 16 residues in the CDR3. The germline gives CDR1 LGHNA, CDR2 YNFKEQ. Trimming pared 4 bases from V and 0 bases from J, leaving 12 bases between.

This clonotype was picked up a small number of times. The chain carries TRBV5-1 and TRBJ2-3, with D unresolved. Germline CDR1 and CDR2: SGHRS and YFSETQ. The CDR3 has 15 amino acids. Trimming stripped 0 bases from V and 1 base from J, with 9 bases between. The CDR3 sequence: CASSLDGVGTDTQYF. DNA of the CDR3: TGCGCCAGCAGCTTGGATGGGGTTGGCACAGATACGCAGTATTTT.

The chain links TRBV7-8 to TRBJ1-1, with 8 bases matching TRBD1. CDR1 is SGHVS and CDR2 is FQNEAQ in the germline V gene. The CDR3 length is 17 residues. V gave up 5 bases and J gave up 4 bases; unmatched junction bases: 15. CDR3 sequence reads: CASSIIRGDRQGTEAFF. For the CDR3, the DNA is TGTGCCAGCAGCATAATACGAGGGGACAGGCAAGGCACTGAAGCTTTCTTT.

This clonotype was seen a handful of times. The rearrangement links TRBV6-2 or TRBV6-3 to TRBJ2-3; D remains ambiguous. The CDR3 has 16 residues. Germline values: CDR1 MNHEY, CDR2 SVGEGT. V shed 0 bases and J shed 2 bases, with 12 bases lying between them. CDR3 sequence reads: CASSYSQSVITDTQYF. The DNA of the CDR3 is TGTGCCAGCAGTTACTCGCAAAGCGTAATCACAGATACGCAGTATTTT.

This clonotype was counted between two and nine times. The chain has TRBV12-3 or TRBV12-4 and TRBJ2-5; 11 bases align to TRBD2. V was clipped by 4 bases and J by 2 bases; unmatched bases: 9. The CDR3 is made up of 17 amino acids. The CDR3 sequence: CASSSATSGGLQETQYF. Written as DNA, the CDR3 is TGTGCCAGCAGTTCTGCTACTAGCGGGGGTTTACAAGAGACCCAGTACTTC.

Notes on this clonotype: A read error may be the cause here, since a much bigger clone is one base away. The V gene is TRBV7-2, the J gene TRBJ1-1; D unresolved. The CDR3 is made up of 10 amino acids. CDR1 and CDR2 (germline): SGHTA, FQGNSA. DNA of the CDR3: TGTGCCAGCCTAGGCGGGTTAGCTTACTTT. Protein sequence: CASLGGLAYF.

The gene calls are TRBV15 and TRBJ1-1; D not resolved. CDR1 and CDR2 (germline): LNHNV, YYDKDF (reference sequence). The length of the CDR3 is 14 residues. V was shortened by 0 bases and J by 1 base, with 6 bases between the two germline ends. The DNA for the CDR3 is TGTGCCACCAGCAGAGAAGGCCGGAACACTGAAGCTTTCTTT. This gives the protein CATSREGRNTEAFF.

V is TRBV2 and J is TRBJ1-6, with 7 bases aligning to TRBD1. Germline CDR1 and CDR2: SNHLY and FYNNEI. V lost 3 bases to trimming and J lost 0 bases; unmatched junction nucleotides: 2. CDR3 size: 16 residues. In DNA form, the CDR3 reads TGTGCCAGCAGTGAGCAGGGGGGCTCCTATAATTCACCCCTCCACTTT. Encoded protein: CASSEQGGSYNSPLHF.